The 21 T cell receptor beta chains given below trace back to one sample, sequenced in a study of blood T cells in healthy people across ages. A second PCR, run for about 6 to 12 cycles, used a sample-barcoded 5' primer plus a J-beta primer mix. Each CDR3 protein gets one entry after TCRdb re-called the 5' RACE reads with MiXCR. This table holds about 970,000 distinct CDR3 sequences, roughly half found once. The sequencing input was blood. The source of these receptors is a woman aged 55-70 years in good health.

The sample holds a few counts of this clonotype. V usage is TRBV7-9 and J usage is TRBJ2-7; 10 positions agree with TRBD1. The germline CDR1 and CDR2 sequences are SEHNR and FQNEAQ (reference sequence). This CDR3 has 16 residues. Trimming took 1 base from V and 3 from J; bases not matched to a gene: 6. The CDR3 loop is CASSLVGQGDGYEQYF. The DNA for the CDR3 is TGTGCCAGCAGCTTAGTCGGACAGGGGGATGGCTACGAGCAGTACTTC.

On this clonotype itself: Just one base apart from a much larger clone, this may be a read error. This sequence joins TRBV12-3 or TRBV12-4 and TRBJ2-1; D may be TRBD1 or TRBD2 (5 bases each). The CDR3 loop spans 15 amino acids. V lost 5 bases and J 10 bases, leaving 21 bases between the germline ends. For the CDR3, the DNA is TGTGCCAGCAGTCCCGGGGCAGGGATTTCCTACGAGCAGTTCTTC. The encoded protein is CASSPGAGISYEQFF.

The chain has TRBV5-8 and TRBJ2-5; a weak D match, TRBD2 (6 bases). The CDR3 runs to 17 residues. CDR1 SGHTS and CDR2 YDEGEE come from the germline V gene. Trimming pared 4 bases from V and 5 bases from J, leaving 24 bases between. CDR3 nucleotides: TGTGCCAGCAGCCCCCTCCGGACTATTGGTCACAGGGAGACCCAGTACTTC. As protein: CASSPLRTIGHRETQYF.

This clonotype has just one count. V is TRBV20-1 and J is TRBJ1-2, with 9 bases fitting TRBD1. V was clipped by 8 bases and J by 8 bases; unmatched bases: 12. CDR1 and CDR2 (germline): DFQATT, SNEGSKA (reference sequence). This CDR3 spans 13 amino acids. In DNA form, the CDR3 reads TGCAGTCCAACCACAGGGGGCACTGGGGGCTACACCTTC. Its protein is CSPTTGGTGGYTF.

The genes are TRBV6-5 and TRBJ2-2, with D tentatively TRBD1 (5 bases). Trimming took 2 bases from V and 3 from J, leaving 10 bases between them. This CDR3 contains 15 residues. Germline V lookup: CDR1 MNHEY, CDR2 SVGAGI. This CDR3 is CASSYLPTDTGELFF. Written as DNA, the CDR3 is TGTGCCAGCAGTTACCTTCCGACAGACACCGGGGAGCTGTTTTTT.

This clonotype was seen once. The genes are TRBV20-1 and TRBJ2-1; D is unclear. Trimming took 6 bases from V and 6 from J, leaving 18 bases between them. CDR3 length equals 14 residues. CDR1 is DFQATT and CDR2 is SNEGSKA in the germline V gene (reference sequence). CDR3 in amino acids: CSAPWSPTRNEQFF. The CDR3 DNA is TGCAGTGCCCCCTGGTCGCCGACTCGCAATGAGCAGTTCTTC.

This clonotype was seen only a few times. V is TRBV20-1 and J is TRBJ2-1; 10 positions match TRBD2. CDR1 and CDR2 (germline): DFQATT, SNEGSKA (reference sequence). CDR3 length: 15 amino acids. J gave up 8 bases and V 6 bases, and 13 bases lay outside the gene matches. The CDR3 coding sequence is TGCAGTGCCTACTCGGGAGGACTAGCGGACCATGAGCAGTTCTTC. Protein product: CSAYSGGLADHEQFF.

The chain recombines TRBV6-1 with TRBJ2-5; 8 nucleotides match TRBD1. The DNA end lines up better with TRBJ2-7; the J call may be wrong. Per germline, CDR1 MNHNS and CDR2 SASEGT. The CDR3 runs to 13 residues. The CDR3: CASSGGTGLEQYF. The CDR3 coding sequence is TGTGCCAGCAGTGGCGGGACAGGCCTCGAGCAGTACTTC.

This chain uses TRBV20-1 with TRBJ2-1; 9 bases agree with TRBD2. After removal of 5 bases from V and 8 bases from J, the junction contained 10 bases not matched to a gene. CDR1 is DFQATT and CDR2 is SNEGSKA in the germline V gene (reference sequence). CDR3 length: 14 residues. DNA of the CDR3: TGCAGTGCTCAAATTAGCGGGAGACTGGATGAGCAGTTCTTC. Its translation is CSAQISGRLDEQFF.

V gene TRBV14 combines with J gene TRBJ1-2; the D is unclear. Trimming pared 3 bases from V and 4 bases from J, leaving 9 bases between. The CDR3 extends over 13 amino acids. In germline, CDR1 is SGHDN, CDR2 FVKESK. The CDR3: CASSQIRSYGYTF. DNA of the CDR3: TGTGCCAGCAGCCAGATTCGGTCCTATGGCTACACCTTC.

The rearrangement links TRBV12-3 or TRBV12-4 to TRBJ2-5; D assignment may be TRBD1 or TRBD2 (5 bases each). This CDR3 has 16 residues. Trimming cost V 4 bases and J 1 base, with 16 bases left between them. In DNA form, the CDR3 reads TGTGCCAGCAGTTGGGGACCGGACCCCAGCCAAGAGACCCAGTACTTC. This codes for CASSWGPDPSQETQYF.

Remarks on this clonotype: One end of the junction fails to match germline, which may point to a read error. CDR3 region: CASSSQGVTYGQYF. The CDR3 DNA reads TGTGCCAGCAGCTCGCAAGGCGTAACGTACGGGCAGTACTTC. The gene calls are TRBV7-2 and TRBJ2-7; D gene ambiguous. This CDR3 has 14 residues. CDR1 and CDR2 from the germline V gene are SGHTA and FQGNSA.

The V and J genes are TRBV6-2 or TRBV6-3 and TRBJ2-1; tentative D call: TRBD2 (7 bases). This CDR3 is built from 18 residues. V dropped 6 bases and J dropped 8 bases, with 29 bases sitting between them. Looked up from germline, CDR1 is MNHEY and CDR2 is SVGEGT. The CDR3 DNA follows: TGTGCCAGCAGCGGTGGAGGGAGGGGGACTAAACTTCGGCATGAGCAGTTCTTC. Protein product: CASSGGGRGTKLRHEQFF.

This clonotype showed up just a few times. The chain recombines TRBV5-1 with TRBJ1-1; D remains ambiguous. CDR1 and CDR2 (germline): SGHRS, YFSETQ. The V gene lost 3 bases and the J gene lost 1 base, with 19 bases spanning the gap. The CDR3 length is 17 residues. CDR3 loop: CASSSAGVPETNTEAFF. In nucleotides, the CDR3 is TGCGCCAGCAGCTCGGCTGGAGTTCCAGAAACGAACACTGAAGCTTTCTTT.

This clonotype was counted between two and nine times. The gene calls are TRBV21-1 and TRBJ2-7; the table gives TRBD1 as D, unverified against the DNA. TRBV21-1 is reported as a pseudogene. The CDR3 spans 16 residues. For the CDR3, the DNA is TGTGCCAGCAGCATCCTGCCCGGACAGGGGGCCCACGAGCAGTACTTC. It yields the protein CASSILPGQGAHEQYF.

This clonotype has ten or more counts. The chain carries TRBV2 and TRBJ2-5; 7 bases are shared with TRBD1. Germline V gene data show CDR1 as SNHLY and CDR2 as FYNNEI. V shed 10 bases, J shed 4 bases, and the junction held 9 bases outside the gene matches. The CDR3 runs 13 residues. CDR3 sequence (DNA): TGTGCCACCTCCCCTCCAGGGGGAGAGACCCAGTACTTC. It is translated as CATSPPGGETQYF.

The chain recombines TRBV20-1 with TRBJ2-3; D is perhaps TRBD2 (5 bases). This CDR3 spans 14 amino acids. From germline, CDR1 is DFQATT and CDR2 SNEGSKA (reference sequence). Trimming took off 2 bases at V and 0 bases at J, with 9 bases between the two ends. CDR3 residues: CSARSGFSTDTQYF. In nucleotides, the CDR3 is TGCAGTGCTAGAAGCGGTTTTAGCACAGATACGCAGTATTTT.

V usage is TRBV20-1 and J usage is TRBJ2-1, with TRBD2 identical over 13 bases. Germline assignment: CDR1 DFQATT and CDR2 SNEGSKA (reference sequence). Trimming at V came to 1 base and at J to 9 bases, leaving 15 bases not matched to a gene. The CDR3 is 18 amino acids. CDR3 sequence: CSARGVLLAGGPRGEQFF. The CDR3 DNA sequence: TGCAGTGCTAGAGGGGTACTACTAGCGGGAGGGCCTAGGGGTGAGCAGTTCTTC.

The sample holds a few counts of this clonotype. The chain joins TRBV20-1 to TRBJ2-1; no definite D call. Germline CDR1 is DFQATT and CDR2 is SNEGSKA (reference sequence). Trimming took 6 bases from V and 9 from J, leaving 15 bases between them. CDR3 length: 12 residues. The CDR3 DNA reads as TGCAGTGCCCAGAGGTGGGTTAGTGAGCAGTTCTTC. Its translation: CSAQRWVSEQFF.

The sample holds one count of this clonotype. The chain is built from TRBV29-1 and TRBJ2-5, with D unresolved. Germline assignment: CDR1 SQVTM and CDR2 ANQGSEA. This CDR3 is built from 12 residues. Trimming took 0 bases from V and 4 from J, leaving 6 bases between them. CDR3 in DNA: TGCAGCGTTGAAGATTGGACAGAGACCCAGTACTTC. Protein sequence: CSVEDWTETQYF.

This clonotype was found a few times. This rearrangement joins TRBV2 to TRBJ2-1; TRBD1 is a possible D gene (6 bases). This CDR3 has 12 amino acids. The ends were cut back, 4 bases at V and 10 bases at J, with 11 bases in the middle. Germline V gene sequence: CDR1 SNHLY, CDR2 FYNNEI. The CDR3 protein is CASSGTVSEQFF. The DNA for the CDR3 is TGTGCCAGCAGTGGGACAGTTAGCGAGCAGTTCTTC.